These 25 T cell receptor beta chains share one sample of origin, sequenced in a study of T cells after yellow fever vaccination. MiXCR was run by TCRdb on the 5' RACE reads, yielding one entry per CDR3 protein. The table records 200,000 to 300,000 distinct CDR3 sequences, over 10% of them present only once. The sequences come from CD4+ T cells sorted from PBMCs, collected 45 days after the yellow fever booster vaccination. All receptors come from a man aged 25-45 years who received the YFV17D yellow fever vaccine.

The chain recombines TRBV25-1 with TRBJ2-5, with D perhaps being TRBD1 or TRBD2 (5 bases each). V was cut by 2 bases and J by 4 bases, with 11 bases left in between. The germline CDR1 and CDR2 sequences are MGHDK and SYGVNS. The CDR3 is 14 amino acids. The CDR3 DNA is TGTGCCAGCAGTGAACCCGCAGGGAGAGAGACCCAGTACTTC. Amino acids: CASSEPAGRETQYF.

The CDR3 DNA sequence: TGTGCCAGCAGTTTTATAGCCACGAACACCGGGGAGCTGTTTTTT. It specifies CASSFIATNTGELFF. J is TRBJ2-2 and V is TRBV6-5; D is unclear. V lost 4 bases and J lost 0, with 9 bases in between. Germline CDR1 reads MNHEY; CDR2 reads SVGAGI. The CDR3 sequence is 15 residues long.

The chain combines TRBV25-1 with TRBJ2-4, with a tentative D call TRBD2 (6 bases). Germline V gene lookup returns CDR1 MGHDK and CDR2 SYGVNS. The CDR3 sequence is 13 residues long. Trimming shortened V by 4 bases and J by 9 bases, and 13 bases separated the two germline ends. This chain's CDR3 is CASSGPGTPIQYF. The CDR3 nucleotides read TGTGCCAGCAGTGGCCCCGGGACTCCCATTCAGTACTTC.

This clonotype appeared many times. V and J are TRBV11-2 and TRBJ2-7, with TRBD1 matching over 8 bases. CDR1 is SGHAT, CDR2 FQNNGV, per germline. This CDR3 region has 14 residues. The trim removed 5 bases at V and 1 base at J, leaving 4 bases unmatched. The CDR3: CASSRDRQSYEQYF. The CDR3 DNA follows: TGTGCCAGCAGCCGGGACAGGCAATCCTACGAGCAGTACTTC.

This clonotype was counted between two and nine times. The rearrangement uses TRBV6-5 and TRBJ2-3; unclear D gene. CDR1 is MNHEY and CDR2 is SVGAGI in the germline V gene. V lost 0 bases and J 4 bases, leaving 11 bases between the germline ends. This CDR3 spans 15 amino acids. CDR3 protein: CASSYSNGPPDTQYF. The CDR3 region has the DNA TGTGCCAGCAGTTACTCGAATGGGCCGCCAGATACGCAGTATTTT.

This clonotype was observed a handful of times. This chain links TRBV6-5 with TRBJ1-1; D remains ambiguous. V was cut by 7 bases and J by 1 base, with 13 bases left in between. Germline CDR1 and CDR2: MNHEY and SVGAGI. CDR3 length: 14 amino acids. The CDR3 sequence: CASKKPGPNTEAFF. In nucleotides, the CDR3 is TGTGCCAGCAAAAAACCGGGCCCGAACACTGAAGCTTTCTTT.

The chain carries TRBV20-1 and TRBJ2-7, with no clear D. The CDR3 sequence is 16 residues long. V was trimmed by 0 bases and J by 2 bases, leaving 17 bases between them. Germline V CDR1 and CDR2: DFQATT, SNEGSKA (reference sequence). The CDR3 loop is CSARDLVSPRTYEQYF. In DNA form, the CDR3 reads TGCAGTGCTAGAGATCTCGTGTCTCCAAGAACCTACGAGCAGTACTTC.

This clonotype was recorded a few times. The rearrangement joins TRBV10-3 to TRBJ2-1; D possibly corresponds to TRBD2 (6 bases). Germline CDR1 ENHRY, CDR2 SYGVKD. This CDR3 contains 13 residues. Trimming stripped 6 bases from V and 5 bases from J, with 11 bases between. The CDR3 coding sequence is TGTGCCATCAGGACGGGAGCCCACAATGAGCAGTTCTTC. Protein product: CAIRTGAHNEQFF.

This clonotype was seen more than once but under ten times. This CDR3 reads CASSAEGAFNEQYF. The CDR3 DNA sequence: TGTGCCAGCAGCGCCGAGGGGGCGTTTAACGAGCAGTACTTC. The chain employs TRBV9 and TRBJ2-7; the match to TRBD1 covers 7 bases. Losses at the gene ends were 3 bases for V and 5 bases for J; bases not matched to a gene: 8. This CDR3 region has 14 residues. Per the germline V gene, CDR1 is SGDLS and CDR2 is YYNGEE.

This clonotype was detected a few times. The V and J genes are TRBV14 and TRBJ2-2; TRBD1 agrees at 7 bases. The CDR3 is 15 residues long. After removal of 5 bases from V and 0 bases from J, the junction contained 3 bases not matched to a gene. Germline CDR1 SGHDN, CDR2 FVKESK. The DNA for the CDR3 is TGTGCCAGCAGCTACGACAGGGCGAACACCGGGGAGCTGTTTTTT. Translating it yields CASSYDRANTGELFF.

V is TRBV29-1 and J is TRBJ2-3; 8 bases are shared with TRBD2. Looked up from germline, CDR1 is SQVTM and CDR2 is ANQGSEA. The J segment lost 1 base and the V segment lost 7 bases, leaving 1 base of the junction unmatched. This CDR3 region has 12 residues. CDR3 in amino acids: CSAGRGTDTQYF. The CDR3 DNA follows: TGCAGCGCCGGGAGGGGCACAGATACGCAGTATTTT.

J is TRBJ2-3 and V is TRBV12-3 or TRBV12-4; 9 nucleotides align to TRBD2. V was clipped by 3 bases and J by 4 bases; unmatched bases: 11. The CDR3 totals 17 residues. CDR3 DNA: TGTGCCAGCAGTTTCCGGACTAGCGCAATCTTAGCAGATACGCAGTATTTT. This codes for CASSFRTSAILADTQYF.

The CDR3 bases are TGTGCCAGCAGTACTAGCGGGAGAAAAGAGACCCAGTACTTC. Its protein product is CASSTSGRKETQYF. The genes are TRBV7-9 and TRBJ2-5; TRBD2 aligns across 11 bases. This CDR3 has 14 amino acids. V lost 6 bases and J lost 3; bases outside the gene matches: 3. Per germline, CDR1 SEHNR and CDR2 FQNEAQ (reference sequence).

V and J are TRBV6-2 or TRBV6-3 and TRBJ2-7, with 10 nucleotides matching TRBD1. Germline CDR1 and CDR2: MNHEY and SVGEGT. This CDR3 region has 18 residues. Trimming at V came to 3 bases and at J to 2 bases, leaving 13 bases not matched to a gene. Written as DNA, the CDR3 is TGTGCCAGCAGTTATGCGACAGGGGGCGGTTCGTTCACCTACGAGCAGTACTTC. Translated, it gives CASSYATGGGSFTYEQYF.

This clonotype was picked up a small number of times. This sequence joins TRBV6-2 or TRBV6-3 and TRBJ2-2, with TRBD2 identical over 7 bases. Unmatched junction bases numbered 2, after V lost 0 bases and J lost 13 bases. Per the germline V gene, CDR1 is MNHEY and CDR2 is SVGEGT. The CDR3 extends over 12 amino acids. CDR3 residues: CASSYSGGLLFF. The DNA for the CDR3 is TGTGCCAGCAGTTACTCGGGAGGGTTGCTGTTTTTT.

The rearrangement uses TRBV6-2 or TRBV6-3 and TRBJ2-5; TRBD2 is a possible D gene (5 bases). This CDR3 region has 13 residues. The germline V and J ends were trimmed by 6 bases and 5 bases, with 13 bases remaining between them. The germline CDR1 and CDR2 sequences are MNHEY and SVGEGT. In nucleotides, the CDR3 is TGTGCCAGCAGGCCTAACGGGGTGGAGACCCAGTACTTC. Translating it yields CASRPNGVETQYF.

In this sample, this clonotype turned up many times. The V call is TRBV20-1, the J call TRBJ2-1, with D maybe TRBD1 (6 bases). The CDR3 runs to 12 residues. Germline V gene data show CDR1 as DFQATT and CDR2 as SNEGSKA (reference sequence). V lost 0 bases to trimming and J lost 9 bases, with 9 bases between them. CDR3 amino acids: CSARDVRGEQFF. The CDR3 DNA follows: TGCAGTGCTAGAGATGTCAGGGGTGAGCAGTTCTTC.

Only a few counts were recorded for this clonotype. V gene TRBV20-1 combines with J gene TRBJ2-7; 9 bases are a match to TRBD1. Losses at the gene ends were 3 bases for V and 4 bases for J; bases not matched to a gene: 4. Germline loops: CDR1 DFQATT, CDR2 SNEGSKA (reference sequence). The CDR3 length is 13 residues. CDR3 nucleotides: TGCAGTGCTAGGGGACAGGGTCTATACGAGCAGTACTTC. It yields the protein CSARGQGLYEQYF.

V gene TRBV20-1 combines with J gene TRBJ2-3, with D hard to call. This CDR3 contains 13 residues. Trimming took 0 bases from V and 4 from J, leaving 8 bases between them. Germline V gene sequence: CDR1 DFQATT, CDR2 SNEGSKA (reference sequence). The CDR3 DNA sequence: TGCAGTGCTAGAGAAACCTTTTCAGATACGCAGTATTTT. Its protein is CSARETFSDTQYF.

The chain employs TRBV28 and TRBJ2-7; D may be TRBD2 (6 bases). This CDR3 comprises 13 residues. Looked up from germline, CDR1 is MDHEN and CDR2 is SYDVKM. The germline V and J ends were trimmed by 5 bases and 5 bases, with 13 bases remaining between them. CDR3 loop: CASSGTVSHEQYF. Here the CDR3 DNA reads TGTGCCAGCAGTGGGACTGTATCCCACGAGCAGTACTTC.

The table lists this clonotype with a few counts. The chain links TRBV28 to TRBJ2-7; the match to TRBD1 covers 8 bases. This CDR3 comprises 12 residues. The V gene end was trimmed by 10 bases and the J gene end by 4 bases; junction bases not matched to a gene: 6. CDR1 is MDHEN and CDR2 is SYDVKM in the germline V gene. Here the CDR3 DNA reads TGTGCCATTGGACAGGGCAAGTACGAGCAGTACTTC. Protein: CAIGQGKYEQYF.

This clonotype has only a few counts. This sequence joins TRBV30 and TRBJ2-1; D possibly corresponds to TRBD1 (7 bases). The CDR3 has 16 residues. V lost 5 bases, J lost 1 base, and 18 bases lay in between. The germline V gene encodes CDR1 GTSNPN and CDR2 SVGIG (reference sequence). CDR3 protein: CAWDPPRGVSYNEQFF. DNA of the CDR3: TGTGCCTGGGACCCCCCCAGGGGGGTTTCCTACAATGAGCAGTTCTTC.

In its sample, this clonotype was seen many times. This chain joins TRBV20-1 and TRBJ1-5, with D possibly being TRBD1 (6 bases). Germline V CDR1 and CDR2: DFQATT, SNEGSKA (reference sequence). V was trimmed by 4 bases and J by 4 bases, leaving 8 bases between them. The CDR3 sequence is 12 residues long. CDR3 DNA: TGCAGTGCTAAAAGGGGGAATCAGCCCCAGCATTTT. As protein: CSAKRGNQPQHF.

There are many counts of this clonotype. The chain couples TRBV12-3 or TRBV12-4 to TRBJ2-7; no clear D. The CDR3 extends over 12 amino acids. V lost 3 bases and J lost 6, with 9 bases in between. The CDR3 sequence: CASSFSTTEQYF. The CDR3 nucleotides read TGTGCCAGCAGTTTCAGCACCACCGAGCAGTACTTC.

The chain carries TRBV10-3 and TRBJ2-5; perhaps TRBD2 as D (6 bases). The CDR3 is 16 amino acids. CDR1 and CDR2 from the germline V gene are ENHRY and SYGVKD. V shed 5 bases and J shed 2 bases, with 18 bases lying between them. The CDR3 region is CAISPLGSGTQETQYF. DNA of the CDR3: TGTGCCATCAGTCCCCTCGGGTCAGGGACTCAAGAGACCCAGTACTTC.